In this sample, the clone carrying this TCR beta chain turned up once. Its antigen is undetermined. Looked up from germline, CDR1 is SGHDT and CDR2 is YYEEEE. Trimming pared 0 bases from V and 3 bases from J, leaving 9 bases between. The CDR3 totals 14 residues. These data come from a study of siplizumab effects on memory and regulatory T cells. Whole-study results and caveats: Of the proliferating CD4+ or CD8+ clones, roughly 75-97% lacked a naive or memory phenotype that could be assigned. The authors did not confirm suppressive function in proliferating Tregs from siplizumab cultures.

Using immunoSEQ multiplex PCR, the repertoire was profiled, and TCRdb retains in-frame clones only, with some absent. The table shows under 130,000 clones, with more than 85% occurring only once. The sequence was collected from a human donor in good health. Sequencing used CD4+ T cells sorted from blood. J is TRBJ1-2 and V is TRBV5-6, with a weak D call TRBD1 (6 bases). The CDR3 DNA reads TGTGCCAGCAGCTTGGCGGGGGCAGACTATGGCTACACCTTC. Translation: CASSLAGADYGYTF.